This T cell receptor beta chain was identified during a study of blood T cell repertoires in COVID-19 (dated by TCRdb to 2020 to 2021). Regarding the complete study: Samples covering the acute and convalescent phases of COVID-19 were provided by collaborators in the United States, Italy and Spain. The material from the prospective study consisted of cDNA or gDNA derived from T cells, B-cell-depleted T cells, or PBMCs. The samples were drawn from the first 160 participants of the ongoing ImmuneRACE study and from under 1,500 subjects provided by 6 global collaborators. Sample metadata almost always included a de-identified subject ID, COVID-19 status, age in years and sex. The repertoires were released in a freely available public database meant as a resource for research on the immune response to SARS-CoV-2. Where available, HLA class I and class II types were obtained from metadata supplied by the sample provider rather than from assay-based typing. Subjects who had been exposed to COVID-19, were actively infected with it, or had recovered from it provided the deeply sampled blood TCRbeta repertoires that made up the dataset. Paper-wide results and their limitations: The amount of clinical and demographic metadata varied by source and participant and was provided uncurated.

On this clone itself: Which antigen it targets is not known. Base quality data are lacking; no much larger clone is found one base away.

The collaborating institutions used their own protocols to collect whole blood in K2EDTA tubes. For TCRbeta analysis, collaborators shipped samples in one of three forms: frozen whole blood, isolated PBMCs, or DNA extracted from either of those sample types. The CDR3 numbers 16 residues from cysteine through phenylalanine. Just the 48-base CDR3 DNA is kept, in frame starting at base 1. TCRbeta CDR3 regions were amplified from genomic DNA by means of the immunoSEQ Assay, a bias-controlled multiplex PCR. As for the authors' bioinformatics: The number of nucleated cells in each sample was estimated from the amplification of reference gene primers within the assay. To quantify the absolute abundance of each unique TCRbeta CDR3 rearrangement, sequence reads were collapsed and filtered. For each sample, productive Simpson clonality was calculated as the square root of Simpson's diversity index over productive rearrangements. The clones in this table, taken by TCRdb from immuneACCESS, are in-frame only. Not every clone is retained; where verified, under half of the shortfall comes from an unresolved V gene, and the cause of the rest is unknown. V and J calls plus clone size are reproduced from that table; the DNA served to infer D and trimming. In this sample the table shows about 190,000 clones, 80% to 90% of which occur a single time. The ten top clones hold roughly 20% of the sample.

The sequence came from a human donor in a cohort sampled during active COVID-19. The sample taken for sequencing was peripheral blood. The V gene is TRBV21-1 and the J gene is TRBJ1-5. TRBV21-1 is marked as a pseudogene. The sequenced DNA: TGTGCCAGCCGATGGGGTGGAGGGTATAGCAATCAGCCCCAGCATTTT. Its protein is CASRWGGGYSNQPQHF.